The entry below describes one T cell receptor (beta chain). The CDR3 totals 17 residues. The germline V gene has CDR1 SGHNT and CDR2 YENEEA. The ends lost 5 bases at V and 1 base at J; junction bases unmatched: 11. This specimen comes from a study of blood T cell repertoires in COVID-19. As for the study in general: Acute and convalescent COVID-19 samples came from the United States, Italy and Spain. Sample material is recorded as cDNA or gDNA derived from T cells, B-cell-depleted T cells, or PBMCs.

Authors' data handling: Amplification from reference gene primers served as the basis for estimated nucleated cell counts. The repertoire was sequenced with immunoSEQ multiplex PCR; TCRdb's copy has only in-frame clones and lacks some. The DNA was the basis for D and trimming; V, J and clone size are from that table. Of 310,000 or so clones in the sample, approximately 90% were seen once. This chain connects TRBV11-3 to TRBJ2-3, with TRBD2 matching over 8 bases. The source is a woman between 35 and 50 years old who had recovered from COVID-19. Sequencing was performed on PBMCs or T cells enriched from blood (not recorded which). The CDR3 DNA follows: TGTGCCAGCAGCGGACGGACTAGCCTAAGAGGCACAGATACGCAGTATTTT. Its protein product is CASSGRTSLRGTDTQYF. The full variable domain, completed using reference TRBV11-3 and TRBJ2-3, is EAGVVQSPRYKIIEKKQPVAFWCNPISGHNTLYWYLQNLGQGPELLIRYENEEAVDDSQLPKDRFSAERLKGVDSTLKIQPAELGDSAVYLCASSGRTSLRGTDTQYFGPGTRLTVL.